This is a list of T cell receptor beta chains from one sample in a study of shared clonotypes between healthy human individuals. Sequencing was performed with immunoSEQ multiplex PCR; in TCRdb, only in-frame clones are kept and a portion is missing. The sample records about 710,000 clones, 60% to 75% being singletons. The sequencing input was memory CD4+ T cells sorted from blood. These TCRs come from a woman aged 25 to 39 in good health. CDR3s include the opening cysteine and the closing phenylalanine or tryptophan. The D gene is left open where the match is weak. Clone size is shown for a subset of rows, as once, few, many or a class of expanded clone.

CDR3 | DNA | size | D | J | V
CASSLPDTVNPRHF | TGTGCCAGCAGTTTACCCGATACAGTAAACCCAAGGCATTTT | NA | NA | TRBJ1-5 | TRBV28
CAWDREVGTEAFF | TGTGCCTGGGACAGGGAAGTCGGCACTGAAGCTTTCTTT | NA | TRBD1 | TRBJ1-1 | TRBV30
CASSDGRNQPQHF | TGTGCCAGCAGTGACGGCCGGAATCAGCCCCAGCATTTT | NA | NA | TRBJ1-5 | TRBV2
CASSLFARGPLLNTEAFF | TGTGCCAGCAGCTTATTTGCCAGGGGGCCTCTATTGAACACTGAAGCTTTCTTT | few | TRBD1 | TRBJ1-1 | TRBV7-8
CASSLGPALTGYGYTF | TGTGCCAGCAGCTTAGGGCCCGCCCTAACGGGTTATGGCTACACCTTC | NA | NA | TRBJ1-2 | TRBV7-3
CASSQGRERPQHF | TGTGCCAGCAGCCAAGGACGAGAGAGGCCCCAGCATTTT | NA | NA | TRBJ1-5 | TRBV7-8
CASSRGDSWAKNIQYF | TGTGCCAGCAGTCGTGGGGACTCCTGGGCCAAAAACATTCAGTACTTC | many | NA | TRBJ2-4 | TRBV27
CASSESLASGRAAETQYF | TGCGCCAGCAGTGAGTCGTTGGCTAGCGGGAGGGCCGCGGAGACCCAGTACTTC | NA | TRBD2 | TRBJ2-5 | TRBV10-2
CATSRDIYEQFF | TGTGCCACCAGCAGAGATATCTATGAGCAGTTCTTC | NA | NA | TRBJ2-1 | TRBV15
CASSIQGFGYGYTF | TGTGCCAGCAGTATCCAGGGGTTCGGCTATGGCTACACCTTC | NA | NA | TRBJ1-2 | TRBV28
CASSVGDSGNTIYF | TGCGCCAGCAGCGTGGGGGATTCTGGAAACACCATATATTTT | NA | NA | TRBJ1-3 | TRBV5-1
CASSLTKGTEAFF | TGTGCCAGCAGCTTGACTAAGGGCACTGAAGCTTTCTTT | once | NA | TRBJ1-1 | TRBV5-8
CASEHGTGQDTQYF | TGTGCCAGCGAGCACGGGACAGGTCAAGATACGCAGTATTTT | NA | TRBD1 | TRBJ2-3 | TRBV6-5
CASSPGQGAGETQYF | TGTGCCAGCTCCCCGGGACAGGGGGCAGGCGAGACCCAGTACTTC | NA | TRBD1 | TRBJ2-5 | TRBV27
CASSFTAVNYGYTF | TGTGCCAGCAGCTTTACAGCGGTTAACTATGGCTACACCTTC | NA | NA | TRBJ1-2 | TRBV5-6
CASSSWLAGLYEQYF | TGTGCCAGCAGTTCATGGCTAGCGGGGTTATACGAGCAGTACTTC | NA | TRBD2 | TRBJ2-7 | TRBV28
CASKLGGRTPNEKLFF | TGTGCCAGTAAACTGGGGGGCCGGACCCCAAATGAAAAACTGTTTTTT | once | NA | TRBJ1-4 | TRBV19
CATSSTSYGYTF | TGTGCCACCAGCAGCACTTCTTATGGCTACACCTTC | NA | NA | TRBJ1-2 | TRBV15
CAWGIGSGTDTQYF | TGTGCCTGGGGAATCGGTAGCGGCACAGATACGCAGTATTTT | few | NA | TRBJ2-3 | TRBV30
CASSPGRNTGELFF | TGTGCCAGCAGCCCGGGACGAAACACCGGGGAGCTGTTTTTT | NA | NA | TRBJ2-2 | TRBV6-1
CASSKQTGTYEQYF | TGTGCCAGCAGCAAACAGACAGGGACCTACGAGCAGTACTTC | NA | TRBD1 | TRBJ2-7 | TRBV7-9
CASSLGGQNRGYTF | TGTGCCAGCAGCTTGGGGGGACAGAATAGGGGCTACACCTTC | NA | TRBD1 | TRBJ1-2 | TRBV5-4
CASSFASGSHYEQFF | TGTGCCAGCAGTTTTGCTAGCGGGAGTCACTATGAGCAGTTCTTC | few | TRBD2 | TRBJ2-1 | TRBV27
CASSLAPGVTSYEQYF | TGTGCCAGCAGCTTAGCGCCGGGTGTGACCTCCTACGAGCAGTACTTC | NA | NA | TRBJ2-7 | TRBV7-6
CASSHPDGRGTYGYTF | TGCGCCAGCAGCCATCCTGACGGCAGGGGAACCTATGGCTACACCTTC | NA | NA | TRBJ1-2 | TRBV4-1
CASSLGGTNSGELFF | TGTGCCAGCAGCTTAGGCGGGACAAATAGCGGGGAGCTGTTTTTT | few | NA | TRBJ2-2 | TRBV11-3
CASSEDTGELFF | TGTGCCAGCAGTGAAGACACCGGGGAGCTGTTTTTT | NA | NA | TRBJ2-2 | TRBV6-1
CASSQGHGNTEAFF | TGTGCCAGCAGCCAGGGACACGGGAACACTGAAGCTTTCTTT | few | NA | TRBJ1-1 | TRBV7-9
CASSEYGAGTGAHEQYF | TGTGCCAGCAGTGAATATGGCGCCGGGACAGGAGCGCACGAGCAGTACTTC | many | TRBD1 | TRBJ2-7 | TRBV25-1
CASSSGTSGKGTQYF | TGTGCCAGCTCATCCGGGACTAGCGGGAAGGGGACCCAGTACTTC | few | TRBD2 | TRBJ2-5 | TRBV18
CASSVDAEEKLFF | TGTGCCAGCAGCGTGGATGCGGAAGAAAAACTGTTTTTT | NA | NA | TRBJ1-4 | TRBV9
CASSLGTSGRAYEQYF | TGTGCCAGCAGCTTGGGTACTAGCGGGAGGGCCTACGAGCAGTACTTC | few | TRBD2 | TRBJ2-7 | TRBV14
CASSPEAGGSHRELFF | TGTGCCAGCTCACCAGAGGCGGGGGGCTCCCACCGGGAGCTGTTTTTT | NA | TRBD2 | TRBJ2-2 | TRBV18
CASSLVAALREQFF | TGTGCCAGCAGTTTAGTTGCGGCCCTGCGCGAGCAGTTCTTC | NA | NA | TRBJ2-1 | TRBV28
CASSPLRDSVGFTDTQYF | TGTGCCAGCAGTCCTCTGAGGGACAGCGTGGGCTTCACAGATACGCAGTATTTT | NA | TRBD1 | TRBJ2-3 | TRBV28
CASSIGYGPYGYTF | TGTGCCAGTAGTATAGGATACGGTCCCTATGGCTACACCTTC | many | NA | TRBJ1-2 | TRBV19
CASSVEDRSYGYTF | TGCGCCAGCAGCGTGGAGGACAGGAGCTATGGCTACACCTTC | NA | TRBD1 | TRBJ1-2 | TRBV5-1
CASSSAPGTERYGYTF | TGTGCCAGCAGTTCGGCCCCCGGGACCGAACGCTATGGCTACACCTTC | NA | NA | TRBJ1-2 | TRBV28
CASRDYFSTDTQYF | TGCGCCAGCAGGGACTATTTTAGCACAGATACGCAGTATTTT | NA | NA | TRBJ2-3 | TRBV4-1
CASSQDTGRAYEQYF | TGTGCCAGCAGCCAAGACACGGGTAGGGCGTACGAGCAGTACTTC | NA | NA | TRBJ2-7 | TRBV14
CASSQEGGTGRKNIQYF | TGTGCCAGCAGCCAAGAGGGAGGGACCGGCCGCAAAAACATTCAGTACTTC | NA | TRBD2 | TRBJ2-4 | TRBV14
CASTKARNVYEQYF | TGTGCCAGCACCAAAGCGCGAAACGTCTACGAGCAGTACTTC | NA | NA | TRBJ2-7 | TRBV6-1
CASSLDGLQYNEQFF | TGTGCCAGCAGCTTAGACGGCCTACAATACAATGAGCAGTTCTTC | NA | NA | TRBJ2-1 | TRBV7-9
CAISDAGGSYEQYF | TGTGCCATCAGTGACGCGGGGGGGAGCTACGAGCAGTACTTC | NA | TRBD2 | TRBJ2-7 | TRBV10-3
CASSRGPGAANYGYTF | TGTGCCAGCAGCCGAGGCCCAGGAGCCGCTAACTATGGCTACACCTTC | NA | NA | TRBJ1-2 | TRBV11-1
CASILQETQYF | TGTGCCTCGATACTCCAAGAGACCCAGTACTTC | NA | NA | TRBJ2-5 | TRBV30
CATSSRTGTASNQPQHF | TGTGCCACCAGCTCACGAACCGGGACAGCTAGCAATCAGCCCCAGCATTTT | NA | TRBD1 | TRBJ1-5 | TRBV15
CASSPRTRSTDTQYF | TGTGCCAGCAGCCCCCGGACCAGAAGCACAGATACGCAGTATTTT | few | NA | TRBJ2-3 | TRBV28
CASSSSGTGGSIQYF | TGTGCCAGCAGTTCGTCCGGGACAGGGGGCAGCATTCAGTACTTC | many | TRBD1 | TRBJ2-4 | TRBV28